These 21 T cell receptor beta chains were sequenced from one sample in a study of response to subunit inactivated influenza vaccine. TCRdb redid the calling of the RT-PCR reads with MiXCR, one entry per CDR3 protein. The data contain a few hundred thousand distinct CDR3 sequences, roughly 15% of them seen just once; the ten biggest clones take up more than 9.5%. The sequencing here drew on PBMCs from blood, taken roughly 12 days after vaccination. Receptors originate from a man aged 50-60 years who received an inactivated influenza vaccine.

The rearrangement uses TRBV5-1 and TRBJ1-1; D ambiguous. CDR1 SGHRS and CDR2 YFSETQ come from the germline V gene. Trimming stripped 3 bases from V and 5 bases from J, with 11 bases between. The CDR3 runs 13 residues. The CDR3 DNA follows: TGCGCCAGCAGCTCTGAGTCGGGGACTGAAGCTTTCTTT. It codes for CASSSESGTEAFF.

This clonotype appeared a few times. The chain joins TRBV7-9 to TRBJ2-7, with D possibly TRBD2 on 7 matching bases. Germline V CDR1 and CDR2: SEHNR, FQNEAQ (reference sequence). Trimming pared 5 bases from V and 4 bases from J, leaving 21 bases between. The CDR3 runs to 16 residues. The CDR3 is CASSPPGRGAIYEQYF. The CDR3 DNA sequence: TGTGCCAGCAGCCCTCCCGGCCGGGGGGCCATATACGAGCAGTACTTC.

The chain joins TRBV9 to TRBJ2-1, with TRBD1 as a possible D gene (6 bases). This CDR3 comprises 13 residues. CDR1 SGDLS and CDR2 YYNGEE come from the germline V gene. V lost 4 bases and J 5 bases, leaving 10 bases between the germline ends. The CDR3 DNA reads TGTGCCAGCAGCCCCAGGGGTGACAATGAGCAGTTCTTC. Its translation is CASSPRGDNEQFF.

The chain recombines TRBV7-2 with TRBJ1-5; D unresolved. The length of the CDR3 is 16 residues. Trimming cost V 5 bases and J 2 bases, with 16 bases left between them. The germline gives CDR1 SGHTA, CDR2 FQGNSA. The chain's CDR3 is CASSPAPGGGNQPQHF. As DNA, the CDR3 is TGTGCCAGCAGCCCCGCCCCCGGAGGAGGCAATCAGCCCCAGCATTTT.

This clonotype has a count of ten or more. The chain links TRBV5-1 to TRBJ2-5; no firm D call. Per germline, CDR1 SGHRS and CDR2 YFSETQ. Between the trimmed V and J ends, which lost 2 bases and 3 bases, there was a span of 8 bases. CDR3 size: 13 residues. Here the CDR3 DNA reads TGCGCCAGCAGCTTTGGTGGGAAAGAGACCCAGTACTTC. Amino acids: CASSFGGKETQYF.

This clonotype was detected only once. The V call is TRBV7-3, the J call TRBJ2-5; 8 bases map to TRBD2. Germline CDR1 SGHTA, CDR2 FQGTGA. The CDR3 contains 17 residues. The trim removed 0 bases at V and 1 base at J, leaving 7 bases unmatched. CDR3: CASSLTVKRERQETQYF. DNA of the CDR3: TGTGCCAGCAGCTTAACTGTAAAGCGGGAGCGCCAAGAGACCCAGTACTTC.

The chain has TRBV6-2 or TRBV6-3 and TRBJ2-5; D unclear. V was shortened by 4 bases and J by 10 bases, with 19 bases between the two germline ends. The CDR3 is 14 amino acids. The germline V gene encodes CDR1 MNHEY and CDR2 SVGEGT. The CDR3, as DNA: TGTGCCAGCAGTTCTGGACGCCAGGAGTTAGGCCAGTACTTC. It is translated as CASSSGRQELGQYF.

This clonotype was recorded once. CDR3 sequence reads: CASSMGQGIYEQYF. CDR3 bases: TGTGCCAGCAGCATGGGACAGGGAATCTACGAGCAGTACTTC. The gene calls are TRBV5-5 and TRBJ2-7; 9 bases line up with TRBD1. Germline V gene sequence: CDR1 SGHKS, CDR2 YYEKEE (reference sequence). The V and J ends lost 4 bases and 3 bases, in that order; junction bases with no gene match: 5. The CDR3 sequence is 14 residues long.

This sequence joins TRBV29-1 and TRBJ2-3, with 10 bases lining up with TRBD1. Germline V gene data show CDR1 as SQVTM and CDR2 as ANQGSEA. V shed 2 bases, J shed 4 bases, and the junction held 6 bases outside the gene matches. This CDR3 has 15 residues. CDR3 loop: CSVEWDRGLADTQYF. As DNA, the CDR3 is TGCAGCGTTGAATGGGACAGGGGATTGGCAGATACGCAGTATTTT.

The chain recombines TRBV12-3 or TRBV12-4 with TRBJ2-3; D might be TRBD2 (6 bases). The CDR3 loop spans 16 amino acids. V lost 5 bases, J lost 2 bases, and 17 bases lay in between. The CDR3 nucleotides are TGTGCCAGCAGTCAACGGCGCAGGGAGGACACAGATACGCAGTATTTT. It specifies CASSQRRREDTDTQYF.

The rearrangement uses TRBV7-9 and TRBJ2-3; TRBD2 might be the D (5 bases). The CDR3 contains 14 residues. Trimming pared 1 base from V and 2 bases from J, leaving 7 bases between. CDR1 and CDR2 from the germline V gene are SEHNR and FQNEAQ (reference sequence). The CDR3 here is CASSLDDYTDTQYF. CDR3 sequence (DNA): TGTGCCAGCAGCTTAGACGACTACACAGATACGCAGTATTTT.

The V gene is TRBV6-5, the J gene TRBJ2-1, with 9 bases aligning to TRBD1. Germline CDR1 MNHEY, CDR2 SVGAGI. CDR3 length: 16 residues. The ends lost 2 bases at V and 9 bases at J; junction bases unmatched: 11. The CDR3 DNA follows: TGTGCCAGCAGTTACCTACAGGGGGCATCTACGACTGAGCAGTTCTTC. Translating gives CASSYLQGASTTEQFF.

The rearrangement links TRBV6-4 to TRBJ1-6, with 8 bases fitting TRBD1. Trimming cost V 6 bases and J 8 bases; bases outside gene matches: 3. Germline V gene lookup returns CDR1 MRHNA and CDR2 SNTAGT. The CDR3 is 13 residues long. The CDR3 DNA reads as TGTGCCAGCAGCGACAGGGGTGATTCACCCCTCCACTTT. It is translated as CASSDRGDSPLHF.

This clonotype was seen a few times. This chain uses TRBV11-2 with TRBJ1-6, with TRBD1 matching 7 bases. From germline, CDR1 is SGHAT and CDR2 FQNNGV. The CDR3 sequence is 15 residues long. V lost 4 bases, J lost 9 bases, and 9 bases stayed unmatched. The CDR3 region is CASSYDRVRGSPLHF. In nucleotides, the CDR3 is TGTGCCAGCAGCTATGACAGGGTTAGGGGTTCACCCCTCCACTTT.

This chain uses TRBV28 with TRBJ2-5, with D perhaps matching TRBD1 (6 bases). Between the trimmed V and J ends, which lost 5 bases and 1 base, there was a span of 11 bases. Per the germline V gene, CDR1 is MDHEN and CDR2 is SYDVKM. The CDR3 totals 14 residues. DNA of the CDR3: TGTGCCAGCAGTCCCCAGGACAGCCAAGAGACCCAGTACTTC. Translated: CASSPQDSQETQYF. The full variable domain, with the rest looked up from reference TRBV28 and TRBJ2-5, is DVKVTQSSRYLVKRTGEKVFLECVQDMDHENMFWYRQDPGLGLRLIYFSYDVKMKEKGDIPEGYSVSREKKERFSLILESASTNQTSMYLCASSPQDSQETQYFGPGTRLLVL.

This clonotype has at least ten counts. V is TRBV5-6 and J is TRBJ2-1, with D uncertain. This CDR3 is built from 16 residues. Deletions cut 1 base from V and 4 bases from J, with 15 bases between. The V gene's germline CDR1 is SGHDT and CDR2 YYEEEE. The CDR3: CASSLYMNYVYNEQFF. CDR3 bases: TGTGCCAGCAGCTTGTATATGAATTACGTGTACAATGAGCAGTTCTTC.

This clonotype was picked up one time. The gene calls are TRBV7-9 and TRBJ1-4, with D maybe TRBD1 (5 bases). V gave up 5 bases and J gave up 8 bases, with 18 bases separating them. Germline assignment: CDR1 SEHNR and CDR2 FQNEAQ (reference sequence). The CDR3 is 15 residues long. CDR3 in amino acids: CASSPQRGGGEKLFF. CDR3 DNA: TGTGCCAGCAGCCCTCAGAGGGGCGGCGGGGAAAAACTGTTTTTT.

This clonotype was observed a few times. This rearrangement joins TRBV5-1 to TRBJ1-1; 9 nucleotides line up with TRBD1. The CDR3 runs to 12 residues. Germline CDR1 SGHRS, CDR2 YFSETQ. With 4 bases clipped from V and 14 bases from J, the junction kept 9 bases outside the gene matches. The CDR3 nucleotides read TGCGCCAGCAGCCCGGGACAGGGAAGGGTGTTCTTT. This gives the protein CASSPGQGRVFF.

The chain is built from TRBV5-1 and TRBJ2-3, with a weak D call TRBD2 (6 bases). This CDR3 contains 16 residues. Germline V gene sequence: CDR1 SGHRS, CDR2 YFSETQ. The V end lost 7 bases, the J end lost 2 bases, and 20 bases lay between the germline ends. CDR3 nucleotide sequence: TGCGCCAGCGCCCTTGGGGGAGGCGCCTTCACAGATACGCAGTATTTT. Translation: CASALGGGAFTDTQYF.

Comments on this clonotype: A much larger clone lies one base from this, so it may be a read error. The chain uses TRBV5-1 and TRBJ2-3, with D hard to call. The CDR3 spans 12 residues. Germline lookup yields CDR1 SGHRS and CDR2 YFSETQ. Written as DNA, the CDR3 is TGCGCCAGCAGGCCCAGCACAGATACGCGGTATTTT. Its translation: CASRPSTDTRYF.

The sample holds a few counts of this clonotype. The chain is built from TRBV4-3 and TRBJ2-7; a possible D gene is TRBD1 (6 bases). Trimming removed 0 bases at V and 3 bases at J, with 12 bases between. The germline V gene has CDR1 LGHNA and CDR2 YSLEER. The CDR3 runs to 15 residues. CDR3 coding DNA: TGCGCCAGCAGCCAAGATCTTGGGACACACTACGAGCAGTACTTC. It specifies CASSQDLGTHYEQYF.